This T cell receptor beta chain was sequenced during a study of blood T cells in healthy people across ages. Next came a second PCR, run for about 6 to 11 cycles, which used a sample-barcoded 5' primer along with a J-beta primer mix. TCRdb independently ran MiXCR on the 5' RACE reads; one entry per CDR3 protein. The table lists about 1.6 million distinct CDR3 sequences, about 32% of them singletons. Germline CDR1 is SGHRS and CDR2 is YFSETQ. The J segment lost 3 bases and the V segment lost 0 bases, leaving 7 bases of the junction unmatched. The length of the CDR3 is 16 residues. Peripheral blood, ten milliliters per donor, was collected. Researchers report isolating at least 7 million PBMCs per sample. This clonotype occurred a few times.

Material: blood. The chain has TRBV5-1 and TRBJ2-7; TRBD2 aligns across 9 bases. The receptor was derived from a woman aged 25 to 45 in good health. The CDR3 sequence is CASSLATREGRYEQYF. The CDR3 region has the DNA TGCGCCAGCAGCTTGGCCACGCGGGAGGGCCGCTACGAGCAGTACTTC.